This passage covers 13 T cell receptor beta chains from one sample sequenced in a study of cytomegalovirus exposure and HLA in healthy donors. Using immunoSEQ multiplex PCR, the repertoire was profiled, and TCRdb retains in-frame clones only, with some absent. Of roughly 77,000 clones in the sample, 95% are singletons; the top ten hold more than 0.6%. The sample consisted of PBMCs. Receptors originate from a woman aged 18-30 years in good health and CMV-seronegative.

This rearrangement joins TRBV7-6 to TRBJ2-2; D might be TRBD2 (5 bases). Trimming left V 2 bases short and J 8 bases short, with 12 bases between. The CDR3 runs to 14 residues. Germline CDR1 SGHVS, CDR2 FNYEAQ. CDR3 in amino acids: CASSLSPGMGELFF. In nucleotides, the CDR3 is TGTGCCAGCAGCTTATCTCCGGGAATGGGGGAGCTGTTTTTT.

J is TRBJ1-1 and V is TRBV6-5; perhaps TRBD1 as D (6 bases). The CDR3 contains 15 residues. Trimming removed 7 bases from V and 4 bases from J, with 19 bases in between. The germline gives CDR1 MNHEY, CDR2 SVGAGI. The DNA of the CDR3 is TGTGCCAGCACCGATCGGGGGGGGCTTGGCACTGAAGCTTTCTTT. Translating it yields CASTDRGGLGTEAFF.

The CDR3 DNA is TGTGCCAGTAGTATCACCTCGACCGGGAGGACCACAGATACGCAGTATTTT. Translated: CASSITSTGRTTDTQYF. The chain links TRBV19 to TRBJ2-3; TRBD2 matches at 7 bases. With 3 bases clipped from V and 2 bases from J, the junction kept 11 bases outside the gene matches. Per germline, CDR1 LNHDA and CDR2 SQIVND (reference sequence). This CDR3 is 17 amino acids long.

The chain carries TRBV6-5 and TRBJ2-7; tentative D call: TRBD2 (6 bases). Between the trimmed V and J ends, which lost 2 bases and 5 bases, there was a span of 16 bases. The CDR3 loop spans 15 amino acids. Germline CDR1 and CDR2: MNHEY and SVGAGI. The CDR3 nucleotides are TGTGCCAGCAGTTACATCGCAGGGAGGTTTCACGAGCAGTACTTC. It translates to CASSYIAGRFHEQYF.

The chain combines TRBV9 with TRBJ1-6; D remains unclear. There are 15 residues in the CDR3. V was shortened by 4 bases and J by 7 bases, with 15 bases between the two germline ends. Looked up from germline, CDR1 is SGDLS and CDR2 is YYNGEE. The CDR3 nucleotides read TGTGCCAGCAGCTTCCGTGGGCAGCTCAATTCACCCCTCCACTTT. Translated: CASSFRGQLNSPLHF.

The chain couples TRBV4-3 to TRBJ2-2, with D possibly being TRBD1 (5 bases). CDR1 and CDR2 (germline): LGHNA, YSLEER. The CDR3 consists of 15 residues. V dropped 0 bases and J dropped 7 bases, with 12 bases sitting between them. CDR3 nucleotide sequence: TGCGCCAGCAGCCAAGATGTCCAGGGTCACGGGGAGCTGTTTTTT. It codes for CASSQDVQGHGELFF.

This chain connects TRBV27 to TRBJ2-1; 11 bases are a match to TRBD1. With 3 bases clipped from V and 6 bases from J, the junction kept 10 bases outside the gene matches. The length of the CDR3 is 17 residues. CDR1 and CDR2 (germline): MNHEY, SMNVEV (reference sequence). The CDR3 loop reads CASSFPTGTGGINEQFF. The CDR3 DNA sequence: TGTGCCAGCAGTTTTCCTACCGGGACAGGGGGGATCAATGAGCAGTTCTTC.

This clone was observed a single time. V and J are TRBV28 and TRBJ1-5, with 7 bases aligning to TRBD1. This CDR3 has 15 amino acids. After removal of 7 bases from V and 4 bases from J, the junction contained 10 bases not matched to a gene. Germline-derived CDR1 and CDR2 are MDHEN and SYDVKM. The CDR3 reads CASTLRQGSNQPQHF. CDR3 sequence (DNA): TGTGCCAGCACCCTTCGACAGGGTTCTAATCAGCCCCAGCATTTT.

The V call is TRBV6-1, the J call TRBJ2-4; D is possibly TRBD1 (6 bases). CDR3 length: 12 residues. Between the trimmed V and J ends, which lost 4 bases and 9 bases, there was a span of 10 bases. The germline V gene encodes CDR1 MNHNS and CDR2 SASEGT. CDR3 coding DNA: TGTGCCAGCAGTGGGACAGTGAGCATTCAGTACTTC. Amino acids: CASSGTVSIQYF.

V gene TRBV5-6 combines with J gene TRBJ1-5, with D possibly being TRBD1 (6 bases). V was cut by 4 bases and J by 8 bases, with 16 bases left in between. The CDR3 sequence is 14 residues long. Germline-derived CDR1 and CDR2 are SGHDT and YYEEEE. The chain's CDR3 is CASSLGIQGEPQHF. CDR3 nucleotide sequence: TGTGCCAGCAGCCTGGGGATACAGGGTGAGCCCCAGCATTTT.

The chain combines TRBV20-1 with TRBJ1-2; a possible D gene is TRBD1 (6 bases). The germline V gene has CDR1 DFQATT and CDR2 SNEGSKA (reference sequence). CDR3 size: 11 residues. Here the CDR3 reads CTTGGYYGYTF. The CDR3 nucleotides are TGCACTACGGGGGGCTACTATGGCTACACCTTC.

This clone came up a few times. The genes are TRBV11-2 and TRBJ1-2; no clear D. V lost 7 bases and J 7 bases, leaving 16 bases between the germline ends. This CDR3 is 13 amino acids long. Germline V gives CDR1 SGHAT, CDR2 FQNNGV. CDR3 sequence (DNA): TGTGCCAGCACCTTGGGTTTCCGGGGTGGCTACACCTTC. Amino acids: CASTLGFRGGYTF.

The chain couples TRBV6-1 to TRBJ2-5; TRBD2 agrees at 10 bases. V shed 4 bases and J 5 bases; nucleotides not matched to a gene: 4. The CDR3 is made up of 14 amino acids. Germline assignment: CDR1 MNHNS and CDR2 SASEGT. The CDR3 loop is CASSGGLATETQYF. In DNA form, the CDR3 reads TGTGCCAGCAGTGGGGGACTAGCGACGGAGACCCAGTACTTC.